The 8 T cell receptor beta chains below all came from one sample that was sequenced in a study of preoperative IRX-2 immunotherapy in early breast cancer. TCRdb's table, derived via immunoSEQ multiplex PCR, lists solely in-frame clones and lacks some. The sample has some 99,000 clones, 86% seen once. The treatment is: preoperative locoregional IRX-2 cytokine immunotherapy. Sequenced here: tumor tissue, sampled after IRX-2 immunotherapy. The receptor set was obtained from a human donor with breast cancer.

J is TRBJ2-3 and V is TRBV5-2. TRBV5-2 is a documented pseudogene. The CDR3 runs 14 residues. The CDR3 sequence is CASSLGRATDTQYF. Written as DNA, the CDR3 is TGTGCCAGCAGCTTAGGAAGGGCCACAGATACGCAGTATTTT.

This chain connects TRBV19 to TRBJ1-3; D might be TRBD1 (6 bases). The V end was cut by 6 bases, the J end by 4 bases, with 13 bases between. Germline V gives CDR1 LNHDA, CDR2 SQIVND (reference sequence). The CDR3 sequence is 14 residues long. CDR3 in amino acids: CASSRGGAGNTIYF. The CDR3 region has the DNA TGTGCCAGTAGCCGTGGGGGCGCGGGAAACACCATATATTTT.

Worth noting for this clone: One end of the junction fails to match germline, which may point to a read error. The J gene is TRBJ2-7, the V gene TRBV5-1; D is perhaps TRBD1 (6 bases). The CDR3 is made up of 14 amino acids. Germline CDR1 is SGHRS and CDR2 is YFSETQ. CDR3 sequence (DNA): TGCGCCAGCAGGCTTCAGGGGTATTGGTACGAGCAGTACTTT. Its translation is CASRLQGYWYEQYF. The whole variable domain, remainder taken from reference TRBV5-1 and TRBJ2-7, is KAGVTQTPRYLIKTRGQQVTLSCSPISGHRSVSWYQQTPGQGLQFLFEYFSETQRNKGNFPGRFSGRQFSNSRSEMNVSTLELGDSALYLCASRLQGYWYEQYFGPGTRLTVT.

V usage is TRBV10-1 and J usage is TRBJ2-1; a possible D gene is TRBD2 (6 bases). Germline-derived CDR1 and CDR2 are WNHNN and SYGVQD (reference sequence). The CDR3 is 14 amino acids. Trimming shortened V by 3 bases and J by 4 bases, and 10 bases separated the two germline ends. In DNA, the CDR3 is TGCGCCAGCAGTGATAGCGGAACTTACAATGAGCAGTTCTTC. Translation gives CASSDSGTYNEQFF.

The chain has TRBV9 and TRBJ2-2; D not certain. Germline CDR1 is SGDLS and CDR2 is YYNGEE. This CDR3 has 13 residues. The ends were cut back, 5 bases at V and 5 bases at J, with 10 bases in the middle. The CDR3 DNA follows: TGTGCCAGCAGAGGAACGGCAACCGGGGAGCTGTTTTTT. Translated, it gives CASRGTATGELFF.

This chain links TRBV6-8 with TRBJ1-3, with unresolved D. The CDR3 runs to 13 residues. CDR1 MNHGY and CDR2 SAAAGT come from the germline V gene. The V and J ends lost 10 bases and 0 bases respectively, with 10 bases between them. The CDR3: CAIKQFSGNTIYF. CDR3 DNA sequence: TGTGCCATCAAACAGTTCTCTGGAAACACCATATATTTT.

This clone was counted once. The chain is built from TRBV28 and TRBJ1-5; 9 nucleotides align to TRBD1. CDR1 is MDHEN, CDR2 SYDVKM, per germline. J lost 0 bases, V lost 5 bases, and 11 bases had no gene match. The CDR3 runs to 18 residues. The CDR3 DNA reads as TGTGCCAGCAGTACCGGGACAGGGTCCGGCTATAGCAATCAGCCCCAGCATTTT. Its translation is CASSTGTGSGYSNQPQHF. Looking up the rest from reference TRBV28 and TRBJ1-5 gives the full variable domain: DVKVTQSSRYLVKRTGEKVFLECVQDMDHENMFWYRQDPGLGLRLIYFSYDVKMKEKGDIPEGYSVSREKKERFSLILESASTNQTSMYLCASSTGTGSGYSNQPQHFGDGTRLSIL.

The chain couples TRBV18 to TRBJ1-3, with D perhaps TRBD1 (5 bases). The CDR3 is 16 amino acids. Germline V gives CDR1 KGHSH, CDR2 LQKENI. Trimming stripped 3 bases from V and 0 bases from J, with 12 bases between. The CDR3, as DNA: TGTGCCAGCTCACCGGGGTTGGGGGACTCTGGAAACACCATATATTTT. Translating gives CASSPGLGDSGNTIYF.